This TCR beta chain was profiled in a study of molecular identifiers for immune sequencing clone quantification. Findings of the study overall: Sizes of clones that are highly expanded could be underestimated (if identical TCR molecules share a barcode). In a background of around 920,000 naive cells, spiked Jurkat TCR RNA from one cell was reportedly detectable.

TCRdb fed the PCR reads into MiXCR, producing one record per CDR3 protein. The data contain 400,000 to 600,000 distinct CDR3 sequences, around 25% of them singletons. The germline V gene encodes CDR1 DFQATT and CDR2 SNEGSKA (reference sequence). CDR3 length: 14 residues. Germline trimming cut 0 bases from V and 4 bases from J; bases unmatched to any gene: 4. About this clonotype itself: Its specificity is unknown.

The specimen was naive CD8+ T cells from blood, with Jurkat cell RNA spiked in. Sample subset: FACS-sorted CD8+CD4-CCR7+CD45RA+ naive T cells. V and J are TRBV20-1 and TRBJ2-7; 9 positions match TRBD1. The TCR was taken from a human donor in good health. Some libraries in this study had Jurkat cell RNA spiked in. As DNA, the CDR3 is TGCAGTGCTAGAGATCGACAGGGGGTTTACGAGCAGTACTTC. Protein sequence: CSARDRQGVYEQYF.